This T cell receptor beta chain was observed in a study of cytomegalovirus exposure and HLA in healthy donors. Vbeta (60) and Jbeta (13) primers were used in the PCR. The repertoire was sequenced with immunoSEQ multiplex PCR; TCRdb's copy has only in-frame clones and lacks some. The table has approximately 110,000 clones, roughly 69% seen once. Germline CDR1 is SGDLS and CDR2 is YYNGEE. Trimming cost V 4 bases and J 4 bases; bases outside gene matches: 10. The length of the CDR3 is 15 residues. The chain employs TRBV9 and TRBJ1-2, with 7 bases identical to TRBD1. The sequence was collected from a man aged 45-60 years in good health and CMV-seropositive. What was sequenced was PBMCs. The CDR3 is CASSPTGAATYGYTF. CDR3 sequence (DNA): TGTGCCAGCAGCCCTACAGGGGCAGCCACCTATGGCTACACCTTC.